The 10 T cell receptor beta chains below were found in one sample sequenced in a study of T cell responses to AZD1222 COVID-19 vaccine. Libraries were prepared by immunoSEQ multiplex PCR; TCRdb keeps only in-frame clonotypes and omits some of them. The sample yields 25,000 to 35,000 clones, under 90% seen once. This material consisted of peripheral blood, taken on day 0 of AZD1222 vaccination. The receptors here all came from an adult in good health.

The chain links TRBV19 to TRBJ1-5, with a weak D call TRBD1 (6 bases). The V end was cut by 3 bases, the J end by 4 bases, with 13 bases between. Germline V lookup: CDR1 LNHDA, CDR2 SQIVND (reference sequence). The CDR3 is made up of 15 amino acids. CDR3 in amino acids: CASSISGARNQPQHF. The DNA of the CDR3 is TGTGCCAGTAGTATTTCAGGGGCTAGAAATCAGCCCCAGCATTTT. The full variable domain, its missing parts supplied by reference TRBV19 and TRBJ1-5, is DGGITQSPKYLFRKEGQNVTLSCEQNLNHDAMYWYRQDPGQGLRLIYYSQIVNDFQKGDIAEGYSVSREKKESFPLTVTSAQKNPTAFYLCASSISGARNQPQHFGDGTRLSIL.

V gene TRBV11-3 combines with J gene TRBJ1-2, with D uncertain. The CDR3 sequence is 15 residues long. Trimming took 5 bases from V and 0 from J, leaving 13 bases between them. Germline assignment: CDR1 SGHNT and CDR2 YENEEA. The DNA for the CDR3 is TGTGCCAGCAGCCACAAGAAGGGAGCTAACTATGGCTACACCTTC. This gives the protein CASSHKKGANYGYTF.

This chain connects TRBV28 to TRBJ1-1; D not resolved. The CDR3 length is 14 residues. Trimming took off 6 bases at V and 0 bases at J, with 11 bases between the two ends. Per germline, CDR1 MDHEN and CDR2 SYDVKM. The CDR3 loop reads CASSRPRVNTEAFF. The CDR3 DNA follows: TGTGCCAGCAGCCGACCGAGGGTGAACACTGAAGCTTTCTTT.

This chain connects TRBV19 to TRBJ1-1; TRBD1 might be the D (5 bases). CDR3 size: 14 residues. Germline CDR1 and CDR2: LNHDA and SQIVND (reference sequence). Deletions cut 1 base from V and 7 bases from J, with 13 bases between. In DNA, the CDR3 is TGTGCCAGTAGTATAGGGCCGGGGACTTATGAAGCTTTCTTT. Its protein is CASSIGPGTYEAFF.

This clone was counted a single time. The chain is built from TRBV18 and TRBJ2-3, with TRBD2 matching over 10 bases. CDR3 length equals 16 residues. The J segment lost 2 bases and the V segment lost 5 bases, leaving 7 bases of the junction unmatched. Germline assignment: CDR1 KGHSH and CDR2 LQKENI. The CDR3 coding sequence is TGTGCCAGCTCATCCGGCCTAGCGGGAGTCACAGATACGCAGTATTTT. It translates to CASSSGLAGVTDTQYF.

Only a few counts were recorded for this clone. This chain joins TRBV19 and TRBJ1-5; D call uncertain. This CDR3 region has 15 residues. V was cut by 0 bases and J by 7 bases, with 13 bases left in between. Germline CDR1 and CDR2: LNHDA and SQIVND (reference sequence). CDR3: CASSIDSTLGQPQHF. The DNA of the CDR3 is TGTGCCAGTAGTATAGATTCAACCCTGGGGCAGCCCCAGCATTTT.

The genes are TRBV11-2 and TRBJ2-2; TRBD1 agrees at 7 bases. With V trimmed by 5 bases and J by 6 bases, 12 bases remained unmatched. CDR1 and CDR2 (germline): SGHAT, FQNNGV. The CDR3 is 16 amino acids. Here the CDR3 reads CASSPRTGLEPGELFF. The CDR3, as DNA: TGTGCCAGCAGCCCGAGGACAGGTCTTGAGCCCGGGGAGCTGTTTTTT.

The rearrangement joins TRBV28 to TRBJ1-3; D remains ambiguous. The V gene lost 2 bases and the J gene lost 0 bases, with 8 bases spanning the gap. Germline V gives CDR1 MDHEN, CDR2 SYDVKM. CDR3 length: 15 residues. The chain's CDR3 is CASSLRVLSGNTIYF. The CDR3 DNA follows: TGTGCCAGCAGTTTAAGGGTTCTCTCTGGAAACACCATATATTTT.

The chain combines TRBV5-1 with TRBJ1-1; 8 bases fit TRBD1. J was trimmed by 1 base and V by 4 bases; bases with no gene match: 6. The CDR3 runs to 15 residues. Germline loops: CDR1 SGHRS, CDR2 YFSETQ. The CDR3 DNA follows: TGCGCCAGCAGCCTGTGGACAGGGCCGAACACTGAAGCTTTCTTT. The encoded protein is CASSLWTGPNTEAFF.

The V call is TRBV30, the J call TRBJ1-4; no clear D gene. The CDR3 length is 12 residues. The V and J ends lost 7 bases and 8 bases respectively, with 14 bases between them. From germline, CDR1 is GTSNPN and CDR2 SVGIG (reference sequence). CDR3 nucleotide sequence: TGTGCCTCACGACCCTACGGGGAAAAACTGTTTTTT. It encodes CASRPYGEKLFF.